These T cell receptor beta chains were read from a single sample in a study of T-cell reconstitution after alpha-beta-depleted transplantation in children. TCRdb called the PCR reads again in MiXCR, with one record for every CDR3 protein. The data show a few hundred thousand distinct CDR3 sequences, roughly 15% seen once. This sample comprised PBMCs, obtained from the stem cell graft. The origin of the receptors is a human donor who donated a stem cell graft to a child with Fanconi anemia. The CDR3 runs from the conserved cysteine through the conserved F or W. A D gene is named only where the DNA matches it firmly. Clone size, where shown, is once, few, many, or a class for clones that have expanded.

cdr3_nt cdr3_aa v_call clone_size d_call cdr3_length j_call
TGTGCCATACCCGACACCGAACGGGACGGACGCTATGGCTACACCTTC CAIPDTERDGRYGYTF TRBV28 many NA 16 TRBJ1-2
TGTGCCAGCAGCCAAGATTTGACAGGGGGGCCACCCCTCCACTTT CASSQDLTGGPPLHF TRBV4-2 few TRBD1 15 TRBJ1-6
TGCGCCAGCAGCCCCGGGACAGGCGGATACACAGATACGCAGTATTTT CASSPGTGGYTDTQYF TRBV5-1 few TRBD1 16 TRBJ2-3
TGTACCAGCAGTCTACTCGGCGCCCAGGGGGCAGGCACAGATACGCAGTATTTT CTSSLLGAQGAGTDTQYF TRBV6-2/TRBV6-3 once TRBD1 18 TRBJ2-3
TGTGCCACCCGACAGGGCCCCTACAATGAGCAGTTCTTC CATRQGPYNEQFF TRBV15 NA TRBD1 13 TRBJ2-1
TGTGCCAGCTCACCTCTTGGCGGGGGGCTGCAAGAGACCCAGTACTTC CASSPLGGGLQETQYF TRBV18 few TRBD2 16 TRBJ2-5
TGCGCCAGCAGCCAAGATAATGGCGATACGCAGTATTTT CASSQDNGDTQYF TRBV4-3 many NA 13 TRBJ2-3
TGTGCCAGCAGCCCCACGGAGGCTGGGCCCGGGGAGCTGTTTTTT CASSPTEAGPGELFF TRBV7-8 few NA 15 TRBJ2-2
TGTGCCAGCAGCCCTCGGCCGGGGGAGCTGTTTTTT CASSPRPGELFF TRBV11-1 few NA 12 TRBJ2-2
TGCGCCAGCAGCTTGCAGTGGAACTCCTACAATGAGCAGTTCTTC CASSLQWNSYNEQFF TRBV5-1 many NA 15 TRBJ2-1
TGCGCCAGCAGAGAGACAGGGGGCGATAACACTGAAGCTTTCTTT CASRETGGDNTEAFF TRBV5-1 many TRBD1 15 TRBJ1-1
TGTGCCAGCAGTCCCTATTATACGGGAGGCTACACCTTC CASSPYYTGGYTF TRBV27 NA NA 13 TRBJ1-2
TGTGCCAGCAGCCAAGATCGATGGGGGAGGGGGATGAACACTGAAGCTTTCTTT CASSQDRWGRGMNTEAFF TRBV4-2 NA NA 18 TRBJ1-1
TGTGCCACCAGTGATGGGACGGGGAACACCGGGGAGCTGTTTTTT CATSDGTGNTGELFF TRBV24-1 NA NA 15 TRBJ2-2
TGCGCCAGCAGCTTAGGGGGATCAGCCGTTGAAGCTTTCTTT CASSLGGSAVEAFF TRBV5-1 many NA 14 TRBJ1-1
TGTGCCAGCTCACCAGCTGACCAGCCCCAGCATTTT CASSPADQPQHF TRBV18 NA NA 12 TRBJ1-5
TGTGCCAGCAGTAGACAGGGGGGCAATGAGCAGTTCTTC CASSRQGGNEQFF TRBV2 few TRBD1 13 TRBJ2-1
TGTGCCACTGGCCAGGGTTCCTACAATGAGCAGTTCTTC CATGQGSYNEQFF TRBV28 few NA 13 TRBJ2-1
TGTGCCAGCTCACCGACAGCAGAGAACACTGAAGCTTTCTTT CASSPTAENTEAFF TRBV18 NA NA 14 TRBJ1-1
TGTGCCAGCAGTGAAGGGTACACCGGGGAGCTGTTTTTT CASSEGYTGELFF TRBV6-4 many NA 13 TRBJ2-2
TGTGCCAGCAGCCCCTATTGGAGCAATCAGCCCCAGCATTTT CASSPYWSNQPQHF TRBV5-5 many NA 14 TRBJ1-5
TGTGCCAGCAGCTTACGACAGGAAACAACTAATGAAAAACTGTTTTTT CASSLRQETTNEKLFF TRBV5-5 NA NA 16 TRBJ1-4
TGCAGTGCTCGACCCGTAAGGGCCCCCTTTTACGAGCAGTACTTC CSARPVRAPFYEQYF TRBV20-1 NA NA 15 TRBJ2-7
TGCAGTGCAACCGGGACCGACAATGAGCAGTTCTTC CSATGTDNEQFF TRBV20-1 NA NA 12 TRBJ2-1
TGTGCCAGCAGTTACCAGGACAGCACAGATACGCAGTATTTT CASSYQDSTDTQYF TRBV6-5 few NA 14 TRBJ2-3
TGTGCCAGCGCCAGATTGATGGGTGAGACCCAGTACTTC CASARLMGETQYF TRBV6-2/TRBV6-3 NA NA 13 TRBJ2-5
TGTGCCAGCTCACCAAACAGGGGAAAAGAGACCCAGTACTTC CASSPNRGKETQYF TRBV18 many TRBD1 14 TRBJ2-5
TGTGCCAGCGGGGAGCCCGGCGGTTACTACAATGAGCAGTTCTTC CASGEPGGYYNEQFF TRBV2 NA NA 15 TRBJ2-1
TGTGCCAGCAGCTCACACGAGGGGAGGGAGACCCAGTACTTC CASSSHEGRETQYF TRBV5-5 NA NA 14 TRBJ2-5
TGTGCCAGCAGCCGAGGTGGGAGGAGGGGAAACACCATATATTTT CASSRGGRRGNTIYF TRBV12-3/TRBV12-4 few NA 15 TRBJ1-3
TGCAGTGCTGGGGGACAGGTTAATGAAAAACTGTTTTTT CSAGGQVNEKLFF TRBV20-1 many TRBD1 13 TRBJ1-4
TGCAGCGTTGATGAATACAGGGGGGCCTATGGCTACACCTTC CSVDEYRGAYGYTF TRBV29-1 few TRBD1 14 TRBJ1-2
TGTGCCAGCAGCTTAACGGGTTTGGATTACAATGAGCAGTTCTTC CASSLTGLDYNEQFF TRBV7-9 many NA 15 TRBJ2-1
TGTGCCAGCAGTTACTCGGCGGGGGGGTACAATGAGCAGTTCTTC CASSYSAGGYNEQFF TRBV6-5 few TRBD2 15 TRBJ2-1
TGTGCCAGCAGCTCCCGTTTTCAGCCGAACACCGGGGAGCTGTTTTTT CASSSRFQPNTGELFF TRBV7-2 once NA 16 TRBJ2-2
TGCGCCAGCAGCCAGGGGCTGGAGAGGGGTTCACCCCTCCACTTT CASSQGLERGSPLHF TRBV4-3 few NA 15 TRBJ1-6
TGCGCCAGCAGGCCGGGGACAGGGTTCACTGAAGCTTTCTTT CASRPGTGFTEAFF TRBV4-1 NA TRBD1 14 TRBJ1-1
TGTGCCAGCAGCCCCCGGGACACTTTATACGAGCAGTACTTC CASSPRDTLYEQYF TRBV7-8 few NA 14 TRBJ2-7
TGCAGCGCTTGGGGGGGATTTTCGACAGGTCCCACTGAAGCTTTCTTT CSAWGGFSTGPTEAFF TRBV29-1 NA NA 16 TRBJ1-1
TGTGCCAGCAGCTTACGTCCTTCCGGGGAGCTGTTTTTT CASSLRPSGELFF TRBV5-4 few NA 13 TRBJ2-2
TGTGCCAGCAGCCCGTCAAGGGGACGAGTATACGACTACACCTTC CASSPSRGRVYDYTF TRBV25-1 few NA 15 TRBJ1-2
TGTGCCAGCACCAAACTTACGACAGATTATTCACCCCTCCACTTT CASTKLTTDYSPLHF TRBV28 many NA 15 TRBJ1-6
TGTGCCAGCAGTTTAGCAACAGGCCTCAATCAGCCCCAGCATTTT CASSLATGLNQPQHF TRBV12-3/TRBV12-4 many NA 15 TRBJ1-5
TGCGCCAGCAGCGGACAGGGCGAGTACACTGAAGCTTTCTTT CASSGQGEYTEAFF TRBV5-1 few TRBD1 14 TRBJ1-1
TGTGCCAGCATAACAGGGGGCAAGGCTTTCTTT CASITGGKAFF TRBV28 few TRBD1 11 TRBJ1-1
TGCGCCAGCAGGGAGGAAGACAACTACAATGAGCAGTTCTTC CASREEDNYNEQFF TRBV10-2 many NA 14 TRBJ2-1
TGCGCCAGCAGCGACGGGACAGGATCAAATGAAAAACTGTTTTTT CASSDGTGSNEKLFF TRBV5-1 few TRBD1 15 TRBJ1-4
TGTGCCAGCAGCTTTCGACTAGCGGGGGGCCATGATGAGCAGTTCTTC CASSFRLAGGHDEQFF TRBV7-8 many TRBD2 16 TRBJ2-1
TGCGCCAGCAGCTTGGACGGCGGACGGAGCACAGATACGCAGTATTTT CASSLDGGRSTDTQYF TRBV5-1 NA NA 16 TRBJ2-3
TGTGCCAGCAGCCAAGTCGTAGGCTCCTACAATGAGCAGTTCTTC CASSQVVGSYNEQFF TRBV14 few NA 15 TRBJ2-1
TGTGCCAGCAGCTTAGATCAGGGAGATACGCAGTATTTT CASSLDQGDTQYF TRBV11-2 NA NA 13 TRBJ2-3
TGCAGTGCTCCTAAGACAGGATTCTACGAGCAGTACTTC CSAPKTGFYEQYF TRBV20-1 many NA 13 TRBJ2-7
TGTGCCTGGAGGGGGACCAGCACAGATACGCAGTATTTT CAWRGTSTDTQYF TRBV30 many NA 13 TRBJ2-3